The rows below give T cell receptor beta chains drawn from one sample of a study of identical twins. TCRdb redid the calling of the 5' RACE reads with MiXCR, one entry per CDR3 protein. Counted here are 250,000 or so distinct CDR3 sequences, approximately 7% occurring once; the ten biggest clones make up 3% to 4.5%. In addition, the sample was reused for a study of yellow fever vaccine responses in identical twins.

Sequenced sample: memory (CD45RO+) T cells sorted from blood. Every receptor here comes from a woman younger than 35 in good health. CDR3s leave out the opening cysteine and the closing phenylalanine or tryptophan. D genes are given only for firm matches.

TRBD2	14	TRBV5-1	TRBJ2-1	ASSLAGTSGNNEQF
-	12	TRBV5-1	TRBJ2-3	ASRSGTSTDTQY
-	12	TRBV20-1	TRBJ2-3	SAQVAGRTDTQY
TRBD1	12	TRBV10-3	TRBJ2-5	AIRGTGAKETQY
-	15	TRBV4-1	TRBJ2-1	ASSQDLTTRGHNEQF
TRBD2	14	TRBV5-1	TRBJ2-3	ASSQGPRGGTDTQY
TRBD1	10	TRBV2	TRBJ1-2	ASSTTGGGYT
TRBD1	14	TRBV6-2/TRBV6-3	TRBJ1-1	ASSYRRGQVNTEAF
-	10	TRBV20-1	TRBJ1-2	SAYDLGHGDT
TRBD2	13	TRBV10-3	TRBJ2-1	AIRSGTSENNEQF
TRBD1	12	TRBV5-1	TRBJ1-2	ASSPTGTNYGYT
TRBD2	16	TRBV28	TRBJ2-7	ASSPGTSGWGASYEQY
-	10	TRBV12-3/TRBV12-4	TRBJ2-1	ASSLAPVGQF
TRBD1	12	TRBV15	TRBJ1-2	ATSRGDRNYGYT
-	12	TRBV6-5	TRBJ2-7	ASSYALRGYEQY